Sequencing of this T cell receptor beta chain was carried out in a study of cytomegalovirus exposure and HLA in healthy donors. Study-wide results and caveats: Cytomegalovirus status was reportedly diagnosed by the classifier with high sensitivity and specificity.

This clone has only a few counts. Its antigen is as yet unknown. The CDR3 totals 16 residues. Trimming took 1 base from V and 6 from J, leaving 19 bases between them. CDR1 GTSNPN and CDR2 SVGIG come from the germline V gene (reference sequence). Sequencing used immunoSEQ multiplex PCR; TCRdb keeps in-frame clones, though not all of them. The data contain about 120,000 clones, approximately 87% of them seen just once; the ten biggest clones take up roughly 6.3%. The TCR comes from a woman under 30 in good health and CMV-seropositive. V and J are TRBV30 and TRBJ1-5, with TRBD1 as a possible D gene (6 bases). Sequencing input: PBMCs. CDR3: CAWSALGGGPRQPQHF. Here the CDR3 DNA reads TGTGCCTGGAGTGCCCTAGGTGGGGGCCCCCGTCAGCCCCAGCATTTT.